This TCR beta chain comes out of a study of blood T cell repertoires in COVID-19. Study context: COVID-19 samples from acute and convalescent phases originated in the United States, Italy and Spain. Nucleic acid was either cDNA or gDNA, and it came from T cells, B-cell-depleted T cells, or PBMCs.

Germline CDR1 LGHDT, CDR2 YNNKEL (reference sequence). CDR3 length: 13 residues. V was shortened by 6 bases and J by 0 bases, with 8 bases between the two germline ends. Original processing methods: Amplification of reference gene primers was used by the study to estimate nucleated cell counts. This table comes from immunoSEQ multiplex PCR, and its TCRdb copy is limited to in-frame clones, with some not included. V, J and clone size derive from that table, while D and trimming were established from the DNA sequence. The sample gives fewer than 70,000 clones, 80% to 85% of which show up once; roughly a tenth is in the top ten.

The chain carries TRBV3-1 (or the pseudogene TRBV3-2) and TRBJ1-1; tentatively, D is TRBD1 (6 bases). What was sequenced was peripheral blood. This receptor was obtained from an elderly woman with acute or convalescent COVID-19. The CDR3 bases are TGTGCCAGCAGTGGGGGCTTGAACACTGAAGCTTTCTTT. Translated, it gives CASSGGLNTEAFF.